The subject of this entry is one TCR beta chain. Its specificity is not known. This record belongs to a study of graft-versus-host responses after intestinal transplantation. Study outcomes and limitations: Allografts of one patient group, those with graft-donor T cell macrochimerism, had high graft-versus-host to host-versus-graft clonal ratios.

Sequenced by immunoSEQ multiplex PCR; TCRdb stores in-frame clones only, minus some. The sample consists of some 11,000 clones, roughly 93% of them appearing once. With 0 bases removed from V and 7 bases from J, the gap between germline ends came to 9 bases. Germline V CDR1 and CDR2: LGHNT, FRNRAP. The CDR3 sequence is 13 residues long. The gene calls are TRBV12-5 and TRBJ1-2, with a weak D call TRBD1 (5 bases). This clonotype originated in a human patient who received an intestinal transplant, so some T cells may come from the graft donor. Sequences were derived from PBMCs, sampled 109 days after intestinal transplant. CDR3 residues: CASGLVFGGGYTF. The CDR3 DNA sequence: TGTGCTAGTGGTTTGGTTTTCGGGGGTGGCTACACCTTC. The variable domain in full, with the rest retrieved from reference TRBV12-5 and TRBJ1-2, is DARVTQTPRHKVTEMGQEVTMRCQPILGHNTVFWYRQTMMQGLELLAYFRNRAPLDDSGMPKDRFSAEMPDATLATLKIQPSEPRDSAVYFCASGLVFGGGYTFGSGTRLTVV.